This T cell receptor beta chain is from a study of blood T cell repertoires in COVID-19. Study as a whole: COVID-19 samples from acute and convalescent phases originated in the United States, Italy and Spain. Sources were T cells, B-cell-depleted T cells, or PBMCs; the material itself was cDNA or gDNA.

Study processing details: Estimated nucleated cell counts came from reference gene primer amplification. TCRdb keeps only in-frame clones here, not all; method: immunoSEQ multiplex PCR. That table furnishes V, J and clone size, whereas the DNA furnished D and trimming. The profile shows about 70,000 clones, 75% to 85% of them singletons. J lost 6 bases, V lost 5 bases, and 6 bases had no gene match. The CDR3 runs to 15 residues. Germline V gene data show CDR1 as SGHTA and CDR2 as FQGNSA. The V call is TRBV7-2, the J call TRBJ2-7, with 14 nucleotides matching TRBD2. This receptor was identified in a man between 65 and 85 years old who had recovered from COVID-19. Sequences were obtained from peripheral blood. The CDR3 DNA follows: TGTGCCAGCAGCCTTGGACTAGCGGGAGGCATCGAGCAGTACTTC. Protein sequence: CASSLGLAGGIEQYF.